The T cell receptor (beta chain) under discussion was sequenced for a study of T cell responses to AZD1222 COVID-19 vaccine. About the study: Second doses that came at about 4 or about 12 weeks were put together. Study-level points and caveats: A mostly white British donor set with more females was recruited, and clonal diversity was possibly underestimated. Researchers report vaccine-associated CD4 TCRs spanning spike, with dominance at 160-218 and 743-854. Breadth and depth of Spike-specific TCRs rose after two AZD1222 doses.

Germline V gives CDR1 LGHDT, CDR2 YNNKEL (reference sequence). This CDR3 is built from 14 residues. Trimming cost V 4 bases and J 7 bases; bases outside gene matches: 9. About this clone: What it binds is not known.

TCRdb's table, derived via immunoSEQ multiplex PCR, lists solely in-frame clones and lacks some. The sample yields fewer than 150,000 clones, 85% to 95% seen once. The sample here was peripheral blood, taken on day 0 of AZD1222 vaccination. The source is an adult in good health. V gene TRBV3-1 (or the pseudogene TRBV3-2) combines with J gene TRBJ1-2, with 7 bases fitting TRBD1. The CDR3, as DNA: TGTGCCAGCAGCCCCAGGGGGGTACGGATTGGCTACACCTTC. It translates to CASSPRGVRIGYTF.